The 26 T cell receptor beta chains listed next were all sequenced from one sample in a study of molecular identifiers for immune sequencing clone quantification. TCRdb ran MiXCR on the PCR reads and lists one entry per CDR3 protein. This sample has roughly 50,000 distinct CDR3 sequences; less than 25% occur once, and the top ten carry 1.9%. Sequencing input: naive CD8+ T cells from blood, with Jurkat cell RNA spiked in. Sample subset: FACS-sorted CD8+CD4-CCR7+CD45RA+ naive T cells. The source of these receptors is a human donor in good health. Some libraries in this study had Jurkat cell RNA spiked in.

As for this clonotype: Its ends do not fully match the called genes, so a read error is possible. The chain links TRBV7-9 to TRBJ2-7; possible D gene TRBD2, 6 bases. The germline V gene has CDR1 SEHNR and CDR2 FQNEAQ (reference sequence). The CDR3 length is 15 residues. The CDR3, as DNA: TGTGCCAGCAGTCGGACCGGGACTTACTCCTACGCGCAGTACTTC. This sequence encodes CASSRTGTYSYAQYF.

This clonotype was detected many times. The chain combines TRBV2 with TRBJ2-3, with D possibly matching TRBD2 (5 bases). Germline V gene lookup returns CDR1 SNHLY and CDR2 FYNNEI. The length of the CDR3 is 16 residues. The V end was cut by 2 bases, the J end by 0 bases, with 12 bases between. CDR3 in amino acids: CASSEKRGGSTDTQYF. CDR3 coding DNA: TGTGCCAGCAGTGAAAAGCGCGGCGGGAGCACAGATACGCAGTATTTT. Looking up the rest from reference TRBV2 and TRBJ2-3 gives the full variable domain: EPEVTQTPSHQVTQMGQEVILRCVPISNHLYFYWYRQILGQKVEFLVSFYNNEISEKSEIFDDQFSVERPDGSNFTLKIRSTKLEDSAMYFCASSEKRGGSTDTQYFGPGTRLTVL.

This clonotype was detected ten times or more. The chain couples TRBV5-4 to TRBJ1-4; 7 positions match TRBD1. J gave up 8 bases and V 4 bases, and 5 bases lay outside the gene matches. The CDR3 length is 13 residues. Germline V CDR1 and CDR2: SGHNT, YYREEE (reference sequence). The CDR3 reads CASSGDSEEKLFF. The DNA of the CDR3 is TGTGCCAGCAGCGGGGACAGCGAGGAAAAACTGTTTTTT.

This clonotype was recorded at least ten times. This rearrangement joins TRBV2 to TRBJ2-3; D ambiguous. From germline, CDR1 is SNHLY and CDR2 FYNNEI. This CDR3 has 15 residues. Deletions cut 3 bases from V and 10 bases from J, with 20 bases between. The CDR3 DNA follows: TGTGCCAGCAGTGACGCAGCCCCAAGGTACTCACCGCAGTATTTT. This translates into CASSDAAPRYSPQYF. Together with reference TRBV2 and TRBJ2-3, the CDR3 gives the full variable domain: EPEVTQTPSHQVTQMGQEVILRCVPISNHLYFYWYRQILGQKVEFLVSFYNNEISEKSEIFDDQFSVERPDGSNFTLKIRSTKLEDSAMYFCASSDAAPRYSPQYFGPGTRLTVL.

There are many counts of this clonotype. In DNA form, the CDR3 reads TGCGCCAGCAGCCAAGATTGGCTAGCGGGGGGGATGGCCAAAAACATTCAGTACTTC. This translates into CASSQDWLAGGMAKNIQYF. The V call is TRBV4-3, the J call TRBJ2-4; 12 nucleotides match TRBD2. CDR1 and CDR2 from the germline V gene are LGHNA and YSLEER. The trim removed 0 bases at V and 1 base at J, leaving 7 bases unmatched. The CDR3 runs 19 residues.

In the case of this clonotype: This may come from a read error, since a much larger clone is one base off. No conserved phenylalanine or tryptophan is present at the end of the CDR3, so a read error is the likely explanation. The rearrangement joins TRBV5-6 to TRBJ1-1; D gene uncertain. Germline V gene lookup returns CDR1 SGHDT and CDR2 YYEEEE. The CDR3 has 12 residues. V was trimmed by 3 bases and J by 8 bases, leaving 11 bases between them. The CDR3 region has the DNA TGTGCCAGCAGCTGGGGAACGGACGAAGCTTTCCTT. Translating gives CASSWGTDEAFL.

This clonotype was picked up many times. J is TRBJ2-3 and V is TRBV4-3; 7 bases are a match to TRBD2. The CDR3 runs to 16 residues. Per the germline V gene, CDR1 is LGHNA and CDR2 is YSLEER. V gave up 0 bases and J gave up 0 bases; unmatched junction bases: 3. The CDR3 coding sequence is TGCGCCAGCAGCCAAGATCCCGGGGGGAGCACAGATACGCAGTATTTT. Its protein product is CASSQDPGGSTDTQYF.

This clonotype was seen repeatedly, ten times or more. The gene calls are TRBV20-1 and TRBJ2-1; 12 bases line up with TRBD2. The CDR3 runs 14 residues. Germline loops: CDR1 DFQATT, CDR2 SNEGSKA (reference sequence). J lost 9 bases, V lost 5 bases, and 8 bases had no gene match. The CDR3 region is CSALTLAGGAEQFF. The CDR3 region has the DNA TGCAGTGCTCTAACACTAGCGGGAGGAGCTGAGCAGTTCTTC.

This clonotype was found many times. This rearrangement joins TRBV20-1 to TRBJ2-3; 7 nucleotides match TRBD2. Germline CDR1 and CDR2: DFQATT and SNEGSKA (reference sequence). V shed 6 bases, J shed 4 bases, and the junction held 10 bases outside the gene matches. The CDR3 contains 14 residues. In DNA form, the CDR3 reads TGCAGTGCCTCGCCTAGCGGAGAGCCAGATACGCAGTATTTT. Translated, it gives CSASPSGEPDTQYF.

CDR3 residues: CASSVRGKGADTQYF. The CDR3 region has the DNA TGTGCCAGCAGCGTAAGGGGGAAGGGGGCAGATACGCAGTATTTT. The chain couples TRBV9 to TRBJ2-3; D is possibly TRBD1 (6 bases). The germline gives CDR1 SGDLS, CDR2 YYNGEE. V lost 1 base and J lost 4, with 13 bases in between. This CDR3 spans 15 amino acids.

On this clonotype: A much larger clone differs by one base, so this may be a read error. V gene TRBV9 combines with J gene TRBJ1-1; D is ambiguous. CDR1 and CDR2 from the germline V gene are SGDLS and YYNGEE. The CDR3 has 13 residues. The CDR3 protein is CASSVGSSYEAYF. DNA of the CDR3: TGTGCCAGCAGCGTAGGCAGCTCATATGAAGCTTACTTT.

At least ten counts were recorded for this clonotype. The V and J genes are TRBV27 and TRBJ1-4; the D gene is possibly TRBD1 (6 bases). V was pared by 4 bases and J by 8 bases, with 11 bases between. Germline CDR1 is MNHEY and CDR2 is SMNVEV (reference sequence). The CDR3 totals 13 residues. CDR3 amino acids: CASSSRGGEKLFF. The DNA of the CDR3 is TGTGCCAGCAGTTCCAGGGGAGGGGAAAAACTGTTTTTT.

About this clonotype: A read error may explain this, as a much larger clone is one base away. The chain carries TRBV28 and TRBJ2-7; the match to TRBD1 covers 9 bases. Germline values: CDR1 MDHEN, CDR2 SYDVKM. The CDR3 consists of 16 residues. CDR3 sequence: CASSLSFGTGTYGQYF. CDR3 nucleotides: TGTGCCAGCAGTTTATCGTTCGGGACAGGGACCTACGGGCAGTACTTC.

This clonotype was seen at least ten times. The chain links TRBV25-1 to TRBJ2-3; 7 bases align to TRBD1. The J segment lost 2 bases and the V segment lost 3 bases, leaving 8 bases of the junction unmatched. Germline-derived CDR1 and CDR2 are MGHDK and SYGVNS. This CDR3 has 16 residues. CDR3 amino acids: CASSDITGVFTDTQYF. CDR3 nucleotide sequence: TGTGCCAGCAGTGATATAACAGGGGTCTTCACAGATACGCAGTATTTT.

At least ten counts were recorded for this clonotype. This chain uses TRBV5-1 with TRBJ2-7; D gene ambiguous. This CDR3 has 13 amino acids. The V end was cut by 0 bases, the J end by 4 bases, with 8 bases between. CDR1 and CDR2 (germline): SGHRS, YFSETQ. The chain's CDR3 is CASSLAPQYEQYF. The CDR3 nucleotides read TGCGCCAGCAGCTTGGCCCCGCAGTACGAGCAGTACTTC.

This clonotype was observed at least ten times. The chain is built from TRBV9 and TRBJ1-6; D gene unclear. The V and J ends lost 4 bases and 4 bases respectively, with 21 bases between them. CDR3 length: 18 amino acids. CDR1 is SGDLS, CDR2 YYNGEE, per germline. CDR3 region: CASSPQPLDSTYNSPLHF. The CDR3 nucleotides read TGTGCCAGCAGCCCCCAACCCTTAGATTCCACTTATAATTCACCCCTCCACTTT. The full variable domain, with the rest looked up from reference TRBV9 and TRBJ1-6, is DSGVTQTPKHLITATGQRVTLRCSPRSGDLSVYWYQQSLDQGLQFLIQYYNGEERAKGNILERFSAQQFPDLHSELNLSSLELGDSALYFCASSPQPLDSTYNSPLHFGNGTRLTVT.

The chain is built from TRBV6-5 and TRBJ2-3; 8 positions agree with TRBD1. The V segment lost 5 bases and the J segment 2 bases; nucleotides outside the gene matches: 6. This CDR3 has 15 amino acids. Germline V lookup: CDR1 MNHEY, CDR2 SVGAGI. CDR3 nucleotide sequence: TGTGCCAGCAGTCAGGGGGCGCGGTTCACAGATACGCAGTATTTT. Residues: CASSQGARFTDTQYF.

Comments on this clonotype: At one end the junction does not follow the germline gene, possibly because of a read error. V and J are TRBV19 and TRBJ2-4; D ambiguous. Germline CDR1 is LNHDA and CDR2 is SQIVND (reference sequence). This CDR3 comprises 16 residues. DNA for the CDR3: TGTGCCAGTAGTATTGATGGAGACGCAGCCAAAAACATTCGGTACTTC. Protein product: CASSIDGDAAKNIRYF.

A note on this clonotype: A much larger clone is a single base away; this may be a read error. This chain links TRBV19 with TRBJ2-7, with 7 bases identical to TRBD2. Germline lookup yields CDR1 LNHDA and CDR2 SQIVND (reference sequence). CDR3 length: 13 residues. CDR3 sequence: CASRAAGTYERYF. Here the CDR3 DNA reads TGTGCCTCCCGAGCAGCGGGAACCTACGAGCGGTACTTC.

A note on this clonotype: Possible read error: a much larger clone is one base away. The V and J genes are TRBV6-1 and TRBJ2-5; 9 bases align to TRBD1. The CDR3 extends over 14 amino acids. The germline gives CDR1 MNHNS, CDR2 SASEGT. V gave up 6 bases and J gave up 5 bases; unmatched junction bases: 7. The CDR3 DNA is TGTGCCAGCAGCGGGACAGGGTGGGCGGAGACCCAGTACTTC. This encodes CASSGTGWAETQYF.

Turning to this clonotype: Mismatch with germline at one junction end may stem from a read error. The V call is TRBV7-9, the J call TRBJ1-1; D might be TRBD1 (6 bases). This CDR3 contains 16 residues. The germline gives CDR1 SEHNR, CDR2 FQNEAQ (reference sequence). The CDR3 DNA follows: TGTGCCAGCAGCCACAGGGAGGGTTACATGAACACTGAAGCTCTCTTT. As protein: CASSHREGYMNTEALF.

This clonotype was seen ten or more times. The CDR3 reads CASSLAARGGQETQYF. In DNA form, the CDR3 reads TGTGCCAGCAGCTTGGCGGCGCGGGGGGGCCAAGAGACCCAGTACTTC. The rearrangement links TRBV5-6 to TRBJ2-5; 9 bases match TRBD2. V shed 0 bases, J shed 1 base, and the junction held 4 bases outside the gene matches. CDR1 is SGHDT, CDR2 YYEEEE, per germline. The CDR3 is made up of 16 amino acids. The full variable domain, rest sourced from reference TRBV5-6 and TRBJ2-5, is DAGVTQSPTHLIKTRGQQVTLRCSPKSGHDTVSWYQQALGQGPQFIFQYYEEEERQRGNFPDRFSGHQFPNYSSELNVNALLLGDSALYLCASSLAARGGQETQYFGPGTRLLVL.

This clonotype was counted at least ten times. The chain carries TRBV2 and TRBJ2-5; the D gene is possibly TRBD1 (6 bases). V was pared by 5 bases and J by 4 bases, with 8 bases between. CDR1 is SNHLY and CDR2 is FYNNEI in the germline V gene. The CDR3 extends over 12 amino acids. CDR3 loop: CASSTRGETQYF. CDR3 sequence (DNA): TGTGCCAGCAGTACCAGGGGAGAGACCCAGTACTTC.

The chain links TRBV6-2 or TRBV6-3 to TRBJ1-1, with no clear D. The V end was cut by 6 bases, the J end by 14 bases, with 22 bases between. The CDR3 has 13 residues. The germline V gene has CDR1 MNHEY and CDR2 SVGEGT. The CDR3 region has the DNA TGTGCCAGCAGCCCCGGACGGTACACTGATGCGTTCTTT. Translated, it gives CASSPGRYTDAFF.

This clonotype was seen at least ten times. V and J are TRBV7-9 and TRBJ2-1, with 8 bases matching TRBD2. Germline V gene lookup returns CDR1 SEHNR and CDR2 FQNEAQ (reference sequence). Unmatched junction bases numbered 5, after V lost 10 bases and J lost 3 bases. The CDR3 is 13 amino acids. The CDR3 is CANSGEHYNEQFF. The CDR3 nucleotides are TGTGCCAATAGCGGGGAACACTACAATGAGCAGTTCTTC.

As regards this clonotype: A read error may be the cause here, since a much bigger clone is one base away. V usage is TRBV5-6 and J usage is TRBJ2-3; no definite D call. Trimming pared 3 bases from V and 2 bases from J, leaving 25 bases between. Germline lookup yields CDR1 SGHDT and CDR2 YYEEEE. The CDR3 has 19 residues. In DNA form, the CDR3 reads TGTGCCAGCAGCTCCCTGCCCTTAAGGGTGCTGGTCCACACAGATACGCAGTATTTT. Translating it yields CASSSLPLRVLVHTDTQYF.